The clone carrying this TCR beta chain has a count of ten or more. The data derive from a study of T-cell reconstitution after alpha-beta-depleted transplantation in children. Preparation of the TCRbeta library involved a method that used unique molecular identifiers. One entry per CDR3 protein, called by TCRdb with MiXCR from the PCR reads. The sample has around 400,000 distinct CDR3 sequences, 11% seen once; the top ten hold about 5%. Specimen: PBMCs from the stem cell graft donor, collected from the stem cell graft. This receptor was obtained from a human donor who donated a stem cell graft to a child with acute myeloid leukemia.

The CDR3 spells CASSLRNLYEQYF. The CDR3 DNA reads as TGTGCCAGCAGTCTCAGAAACCTTTACGAGCAGTACTTC. J is TRBJ2-7 and V is TRBV6-2 or TRBV6-3; D gene unclear. V gave up 5 bases and J gave up 4 bases, with 12 bases separating them. This CDR3 comprises 13 residues. Germline V CDR1 and CDR2: MNHEY, SVGEGT.